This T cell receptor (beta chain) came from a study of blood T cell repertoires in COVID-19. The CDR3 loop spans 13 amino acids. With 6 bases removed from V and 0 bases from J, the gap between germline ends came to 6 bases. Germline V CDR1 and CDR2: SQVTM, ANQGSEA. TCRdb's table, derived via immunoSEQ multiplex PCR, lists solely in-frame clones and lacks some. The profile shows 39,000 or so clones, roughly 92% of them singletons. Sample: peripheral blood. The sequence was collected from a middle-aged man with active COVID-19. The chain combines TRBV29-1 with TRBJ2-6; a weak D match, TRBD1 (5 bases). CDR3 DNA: TGCAGCGTGCAGGGCTCTGGGGCCAACGTCCTGACTTTC. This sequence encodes CSVQGSGANVLTF.